This entry lists 9 T cell receptor beta chains sequenced from one sample in a study of blood T cell repertoires in COVID-19. The assay was immunoSEQ multiplex PCR, and TCRdb's table has in-frame clones only and misses some. The sample consists of 210,000 or so clones, around 80% of them appearing once. The source material was peripheral blood. These receptors all stem from a human donor in a cohort sampled during active COVID-19.

The chain employs TRBV5-1 and TRBJ1-4, with D tentatively TRBD1 (6 bases). CDR3 length equals 15 residues. The germline V and J ends were trimmed by 1 base and 7 bases, with 14 bases remaining between them. CDR1 and CDR2 (germline): SGHRS, YFSETQ. The CDR3 DNA reads as TGCGCCAGCAGCTTGAATACAGGGTCGGGTGAAAAACTGTTTTTT. Its protein product is CASSLNTGSGEKLFF.

V and J are TRBV9 and TRBJ1-3, with D hard to call. CDR1 and CDR2 (germline): SGDLS, YYNGEE. The CDR3 has 14 residues. V was cut by 4 bases and J by 4 bases, with 12 bases left in between. CDR3 region: CASSPEGLGNTIYF. CDR3 bases: TGTGCCAGCAGCCCGGAAGGACTCGGAAACACCATATATTTT.

This chain connects TRBV12-5 to TRBJ1-3, with a weak D call TRBD1 (5 bases). This CDR3 has 17 amino acids. V gave up 1 base and J gave up 4 bases, with 17 bases separating them. The V gene's germline CDR1 is LGHNT and CDR2 FRNRAP. CDR3 amino acids: CASGLGTNQGTGNTIYF. The DNA for the CDR3 is TGTGCTAGTGGTTTGGGGACAAACCAGGGAACAGGAAACACCATATATTTT. The whole variable domain, filled in from reference TRBV12-5 and TRBJ1-3, reads DARVTQTPRHKVTEMGQEVTMRCQPILGHNTVFWYRQTMMQGLELLAYFRNRAPLDDSGMPKDRFSAEMPDATLATLKIQPSEPRDSAVYFCASGLGTNQGTGNTIYFGEGSWLTVV.

The sample holds one count of this clone. J is TRBJ1-1 and V is TRBV9, with TRBD1 matching 8 bases. The CDR3 covers 16 residues. Germline loops: CDR1 SGDLS, CDR2 YYNGEE. The trim removed 0 bases at V and 1 base at J, leaving 5 bases unmatched. CDR3 in amino acids: CASSVAVGTGNTEAFF. In DNA form, the CDR3 reads TGTGCCAGCAGCGTAGCTGTCGGGACAGGGAACACTGAAGCTTTCTTT.

With respect to this clone: This sample includes further DNA sequences coding for the same CDR3. The gene calls are TRBV5-1 and TRBJ2-2, with 11 bases identical to TRBD2. Germline V lookup: CDR1 SGHRS, CDR2 YFSETQ. V shed 4 bases, J shed 0 bases, and the junction held 2 bases outside the gene matches. This CDR3 region has 16 residues. This CDR3 is CASSRLAGSNTGELFF. Here the CDR3 DNA reads TGCGCCAGCAGCAGACTAGCGGGGTCGAACACCGGGGAGCTGTTTTTT.

This chain connects TRBV5-1 to TRBJ1-1; D gene ambiguous. In germline, CDR1 is SGHRS, CDR2 YFSETQ. The V end was cut by 2 bases, the J end by 7 bases, with 15 bases between. The CDR3 loop spans 14 amino acids. The CDR3 sequence is CASSFTGDGIEAFF. The CDR3 DNA follows: TGCGCCAGCAGCTTTACGGGAGACGGAATTGAAGCTTTCTTT.

This chain connects TRBV27 to TRBJ2-6, with a possible D match to TRBD1 (6 bases). Trimming removed 6 bases at V and 0 bases at J, with 12 bases between. The length of the CDR3 is 16 residues. In germline, CDR1 is MNHEY, CDR2 SMNVEV (reference sequence). Here the CDR3 reads CASRPDSYSGANVLTF. CDR3 in DNA: TGTGCCAGCAGGCCGGACAGTTACTCTGGGGCCAACGTCCTGACTTTC.

V is TRBV7-8 and J is TRBJ2-7; 9 positions agree with TRBD2. This CDR3 contains 14 residues. CDR1 and CDR2 from the germline V gene are SGHVS and FQNEAQ. J was trimmed by 3 bases and V by 4 bases; bases with no gene match: 4. CDR3 amino acids: CASSSGTSFYEQYF. The CDR3, as DNA: TGTGCCAGCAGCTCCGGGACTAGCTTCTACGAGCAGTACTTC.

The rearrangement joins TRBV19 to TRBJ2-1, with 11 bases lining up with TRBD2. Germline CDR1 LNHDA, CDR2 SQIVND (reference sequence). The CDR3 totals 19 residues. V was clipped by 5 bases and J by 6 bases; unmatched bases: 18. The CDR3 nucleotides read TGTGCCAGTAGTGCGCAGACTAGCGGGACCACGTTGGGGGGCAATGAGCAGTTCTTC. Amino acids: CASSAQTSGTTLGGNEQFF.